This passage covers 19 T cell receptor beta chains from one sample sequenced in a study of blood T cell repertoires in COVID-19. Assay: immunoSEQ multiplex PCR; the TCRdb copy retains only in-frame clones and omits some. In the table there are about 240,000 clones, 80% to 85% of which are singletons. Material for sequencing was peripheral blood. The receptors shown here come from an elderly woman with COVID-19, enrolled during active disease.

DNA of the CDR3: TGTGCCTGGAGGAAAAACTATCCTAATTCACCCCTCCACTTT. Translated, it gives CAWRKNYPNSPLHF. The chain is built from TRBV30 and TRBJ1-6; D remains ambiguous. The CDR3 totals 14 residues. The V end lost 3 bases, the J end lost 6 bases, and 12 bases lay between the germline ends. CDR1 is GTSNPN and CDR2 is SVGIG in the germline V gene (reference sequence).

This chain joins TRBV2 and TRBJ2-2; 8 bases align to TRBD1. Germline V gene sequence: CDR1 SNHLY, CDR2 FYNNEI. The CDR3 loop spans 15 amino acids. V lost 5 bases and J lost 7; bases outside the gene matches: 9. CDR3 loop: CASSLQGAYGGELFF. CDR3 nucleotide sequence: TGTGCCAGCAGTTTGCAGGGGGCTTATGGCGGGGAGCTGTTTTTT.

This chain's CDR3 is CASRPQTGGNQPQHF. The CDR3, as DNA: TGTGCCAGCAGACCCCAGACAGGGGGGAATCAGCCCCAGCATTTT. This chain joins TRBV6-5 and TRBJ1-5; 9 bases agree with TRBD1. Per germline, CDR1 MNHEY and CDR2 SVGAGI. The CDR3 loop spans 15 amino acids. After removal of 6 bases from V and 4 bases from J, the junction contained 7 bases not matched to a gene.

The chain employs TRBV29-1 and TRBJ1-1; 7 bases agree with TRBD1. The CDR3 contains 13 residues. V dropped 4 bases and J dropped 1; count of bases not matched to a gene: 3. Germline CDR1 reads SQVTM; CDR2 reads ANQGSEA. CDR3: CSVGRQGNTEAFF. CDR3 sequence (DNA): TGCAGCGTTGGCCGACAGGGGAACACTGAAGCTTTCTTT.

J is TRBJ2-5 and V is TRBV5-6; 10 bases map to TRBD1. CDR3 length: 16 residues. Trimming took 2 bases from V and 1 from J; bases not matched to a gene: 5. CDR1 is SGHDT and CDR2 is YYEEEE in the germline V gene. CDR3 amino acids: CASSFSRTGGQETQYF. The CDR3 DNA follows: TGTGCCAGCAGCTTTTCCCGGACAGGGGGCCAAGAGACCCAGTACTTC.

V is TRBV18 and J is TRBJ2-7; TRBD1 matches 8 bases. Germline V lookup: CDR1 KGHSH, CDR2 LQKENI. The ends lost 4 bases at V and 7 bases at J; junction bases unmatched: 12. The CDR3 length is 15 residues. This CDR3 reads CASSLGIGQGREQYF. For the CDR3, the DNA is TGTGCCAGCTCACTGGGCATCGGACAGGGTCGGGAGCAGTACTTC.

This clone came up a few times. This rearrangement joins TRBV9 to TRBJ2-3; weak D call: TRBD2 (7 bases). V shed 5 bases and J shed 3 bases, with 19 bases lying between them. The CDR3 has 16 amino acids. Germline assignment: CDR1 SGDLS and CDR2 YYNGEE. In nucleotides, the CDR3 is TGTGCCAGCAGTCCGCGCTTTAGGGGGGGGACAGATACGCAGTATTTT. Encoded protein: CASSPRFRGGTDTQYF.

The rearrangement uses TRBV18 and TRBJ1-4; D gene unclear. Trimming cost V 0 bases and J 10 bases, with 18 bases left between them. The CDR3 has 16 residues. Germline V lookup: CDR1 KGHSH, CDR2 LQKENI. For the CDR3, the DNA is TGTGCCAGCTCACCACCGAATATTCCGAAAAACGGAAAACTGTTTTTT. It translates to CASSPPNIPKNGKLFF.

V gene TRBV7-9 combines with J gene TRBJ1-2, with 9 bases lining up with TRBD1. The J segment lost 4 bases and the V segment lost 3 bases, leaving 6 bases of the junction unmatched. Looked up from germline, CDR1 is SEHNR and CDR2 is FQNEAQ (reference sequence). The CDR3 sequence is 15 residues long. DNA of the CDR3: TGTGCCAGCAGCTTGGGACAGGGTTTCGGCTATGGCTACACCTTC. Translated, it gives CASSLGQGFGYGYTF. Variable domain in full (rest from reference TRBV7-9 and TRBJ1-2): DTGVSQNPRHKITKRGQNVTFRCDPISEHNRLYWYRQTLGQGPEFLTYFQNEAQLEKSRLLSDRFSAERPKGSFSTLEIQRTEQGDSAMYLCASSLGQGFGYGYTFGSGTRLTVV.

The chain joins TRBV11-3 to TRBJ1-2; a possible D gene is TRBD1 (6 bases). The CDR3 extends over 13 amino acids. Looked up from germline, CDR1 is SGHNT and CDR2 is YENEEA. Trimming shortened V by 5 bases and J by 6 bases, and 13 bases separated the two germline ends. CDR3 residues: CASSATGQDGYTF. The CDR3 nucleotides are TGTGCCAGCAGCGCAACAGGGCAAGATGGCTACACCTTC. The variable domain in full, with the rest retrieved from reference TRBV11-3 and TRBJ1-2, is EAGVVQSPRYKIIEKKQPVAFWCNPISGHNTLYWYLQNLGQGPELLIRYENEEAVDDSQLPKDRFSAERLKGVDSTLKIQPAELGDSAVYLCASSATGQDGYTFGSGTRLTVV.

CDR3 DNA: TGTGCCAGCAGCCGGGGACAGGGACCGAACACTGAAGCTTTCTTT. Amino acids: CASSRGQGPNTEAFF. The chain joins TRBV5-4 to TRBJ1-1; 9 bases are a match to TRBD1. CDR3 size: 15 residues. The V segment lost 4 bases and the J segment 1 base; nucleotides outside the gene matches: 5. CDR1 is SGHNT and CDR2 is YYREEE in the germline V gene (reference sequence).

The V and J genes are TRBV5-1 and TRBJ1-2; 7 bases are shared with TRBD1. The germline V gene has CDR1 SGHRS and CDR2 YFSETQ. The trim removed 0 bases at V and 5 bases at J, leaving 7 bases unmatched. The CDR3 totals 15 residues. CDR3: CASSLVHGDSYGYTF. Written as DNA, the CDR3 is TGCGCCAGCAGCTTGGTCCATGGGGACAGTTATGGCTACACCTTC.

The V and J genes are TRBV7-3 and TRBJ2-6; perhaps TRBD2 as D (5 bases). Trimming cost V 2 bases and J 4 bases, with 9 bases left between them. Germline-derived CDR1 and CDR2 are SGHTA and FQGTGA. The CDR3 covers 15 residues. This CDR3 reads CASSLEGIGANVLTF. CDR3 DNA sequence: TGTGCCAGCAGCTTAGAGGGAATCGGGGCCAACGTCCTGACTTTC.

The chain employs TRBV6-1 and TRBJ1-5; maybe TRBD1 (5 bases). Germline CDR1 and CDR2: MNHNS and SASEGT. The CDR3 is 15 amino acids. V was trimmed by 3 bases and J by 2 bases, leaving 11 bases between them. The CDR3: CASSDPSRGNQPQHF. The CDR3 bases are TGTGCCAGCAGTGACCCTTCCAGGGGCAATCAGCCCCAGCATTTT.

The sample holds one count of this clone. This chain connects TRBV19 to TRBJ1-5, with a possible D match to TRBD1 (5 bases). Germline V gene data show CDR1 as LNHDA and CDR2 as SQIVND (reference sequence). V lost 4 bases to trimming and J lost 5 bases, with 15 bases between them. CDR3 length: 15 amino acids. The CDR3 nucleotides read TGTGCCAGTAGTACTCCCCCCAGGGTGGATCAGCCCCAGCATTTT. Translating gives CASSTPPRVDQPQHF.

This chain links TRBV27 with TRBJ1-4; D is uncertain. This CDR3 has 14 amino acids. V lost 6 bases, J lost 9 bases, and 17 bases lay in between. Germline CDR1 is MNHEY and CDR2 is SMNVEV (reference sequence). CDR3 coding DNA: TGTGCCAGCAGCCCAGTAGGGAGAGAGAAAAAACTGTTTTTT. It codes for CASSPVGREKKLFF.

Written as DNA, the CDR3 is TGTGCCAGCACCCGAGGGGACAAGGGGTATTCAGATACGCAGTATTTT. This codes for CASTRGDKGYSDTQYF. J is TRBJ2-3 and V is TRBV13, with D perhaps matching TRBD1 (6 bases). The CDR3 has 16 amino acids. Germline V gives CDR1 PRHDT, CDR2 FYEKMQ (reference sequence). The germline V and J ends were trimmed by 7 bases and 4 bases, with 21 bases remaining between them.

This clone was seen once. The chain combines TRBV21-1 with TRBJ1-5; TRBD1, as called in the table, went unchecked against the DNA. TRBV21-1 is tagged as a pseudogene. The CDR3 loop spans 12 amino acids. CDR3 in DNA: TGTGCCATCACACAGGGGAGTCAGCCCCAGCATTTT. Translation gives CAITQGSQPQHF.

V and J are TRBV19 and TRBJ1-4; 7 positions agree with TRBD1. Germline CDR1 is LNHDA and CDR2 is SQIVND (reference sequence). CDR3 length: 14 residues. The V gene end was trimmed by 6 bases and the J gene end by 5 bases; junction bases not matched to a gene: 6. The CDR3 DNA reads as TGTGCCAGTAGCAACAGGGGCCACAATGAAAAACTGTTTTTT. This encodes CASSNRGHNEKLFF.